The T cell receptor (beta chain) under discussion was sequenced for a study of blood T cells in healthy people across ages. Study details: Capturing about one barcoded beta molecule per two T cells was achieved by template switching.

Deletions cut 5 bases from V and 4 bases from J, with 15 bases between. Germline V gene sequence: CDR1 MNHNS, CDR2 SASEGT. The CDR3 totals 14 residues. There were healthy Caucasian individuals from Russia, aged roughly 6 to 100, serving as donors. Study results and limitations: Higher naive T cell percentage went strongly together with higher TCR beta diversity. Relative to aged donors, long-lived donors carried more naive CD4+ cells and displayed higher diversity.

Together with a sample-barcoded 5' primer, a J-beta primer mix was included in a second PCR lasting roughly 7 to 11 cycles. TCRdb re-called the 5' RACE reads with MiXCR, one entry per CDR3 protein. The sample lists about 780,000 distinct CDR3 sequences, about half occurring once. With respect to this clonotype: Antigen specificity is unknown.

The source material was blood. The sequence was collected from a man older than 75 in good health. The chain joins TRBV6-1 to TRBJ2-7, with D perhaps TRBD1 or TRBD2 (5 bases each). The CDR3 DNA sequence: TGTGCCAGCAGTTCAGGGACCTCAAAGTACGAGCAGTACTTC. It translates to CASSSGTSKYEQYF.